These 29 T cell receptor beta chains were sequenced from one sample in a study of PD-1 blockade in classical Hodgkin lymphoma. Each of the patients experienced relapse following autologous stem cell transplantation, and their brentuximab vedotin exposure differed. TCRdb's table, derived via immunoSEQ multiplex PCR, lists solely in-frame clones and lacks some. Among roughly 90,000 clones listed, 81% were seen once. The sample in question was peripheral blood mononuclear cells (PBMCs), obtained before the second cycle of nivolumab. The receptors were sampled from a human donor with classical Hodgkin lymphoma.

The CDR3 DNA follows: TGCGCCAGCAGCTCCTCTACGGGGGGCTTTGATGAAAAACTGTTTTTT. Translated, it gives CASSSSTGGFDEKLFF. The chain links TRBV5-1 to TRBJ1-4, with a possible D match to TRBD1 (6 bases). V was clipped by 3 bases and J by 6 bases, with 18 bases between them. The CDR3 contains 16 residues. Germline values: CDR1 SGHRS, CDR2 YFSETQ.

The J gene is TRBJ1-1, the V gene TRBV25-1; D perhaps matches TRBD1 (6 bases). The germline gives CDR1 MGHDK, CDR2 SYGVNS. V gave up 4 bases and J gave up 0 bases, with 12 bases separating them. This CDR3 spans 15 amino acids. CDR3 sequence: CASSGDRLMNTEAFF. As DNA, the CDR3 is TGTGCCAGCAGTGGTGACAGGTTAATGAACACTGAAGCTTTCTTT.

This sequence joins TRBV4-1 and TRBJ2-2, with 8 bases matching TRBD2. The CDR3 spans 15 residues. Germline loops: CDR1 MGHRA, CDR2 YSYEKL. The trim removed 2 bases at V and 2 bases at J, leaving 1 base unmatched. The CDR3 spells CASSQTSGNTGELFF. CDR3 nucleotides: TGCGCCAGCAGCCAAACTAGCGGAAACACCGGGGAGCTGTTTTTT.

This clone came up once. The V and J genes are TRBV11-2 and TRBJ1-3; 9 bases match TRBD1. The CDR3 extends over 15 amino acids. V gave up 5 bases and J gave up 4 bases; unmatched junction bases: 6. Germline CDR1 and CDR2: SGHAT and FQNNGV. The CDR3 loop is CASSRPGQGGNTIYF. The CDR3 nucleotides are TGTGCCAGCAGCCGACCGGGACAGGGCGGAAACACCATATATTTT.

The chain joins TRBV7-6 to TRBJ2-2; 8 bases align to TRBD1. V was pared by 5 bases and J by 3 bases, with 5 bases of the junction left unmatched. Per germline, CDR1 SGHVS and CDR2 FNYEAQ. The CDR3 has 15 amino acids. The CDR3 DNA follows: TGTGCCAGCAGCCCCGGGACAGGTTACACCGGGGAGCTGTTTTTT. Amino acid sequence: CASSPGTGYTGELFF.

As DNA, the CDR3 is TGTGCCAGCTCACCACGGACAGGGGCATTGGATACGCAGTATTTT. Translation: CASSPRTGALDTQYF. This chain links TRBV18 with TRBJ2-3; 9 positions match TRBD1. The CDR3 consists of 15 residues. Germline CDR1 is KGHSH and CDR2 is LQKENI. Trimming cost V 1 base and J 6 bases; bases outside gene matches: 5.

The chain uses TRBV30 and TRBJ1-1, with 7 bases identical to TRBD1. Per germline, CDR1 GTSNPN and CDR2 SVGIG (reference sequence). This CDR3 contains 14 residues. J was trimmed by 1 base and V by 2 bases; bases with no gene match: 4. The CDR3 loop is CAWSPGQSNTEAFF. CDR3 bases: TGTGCCTGGAGTCCGGGACAGTCGAACACTGAAGCTTTCTTT. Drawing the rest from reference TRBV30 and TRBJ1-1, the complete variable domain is SQTIHQWPATLVQPVGSPLSLECTVEGTSNPNLYWYRQAAGRGLQLLFYSVGIGQISSEVPQNLSASRPQDRQFILSSKKLLLSDSGFYLCAWSPGQSNTEAFFGQGTRLTVV.

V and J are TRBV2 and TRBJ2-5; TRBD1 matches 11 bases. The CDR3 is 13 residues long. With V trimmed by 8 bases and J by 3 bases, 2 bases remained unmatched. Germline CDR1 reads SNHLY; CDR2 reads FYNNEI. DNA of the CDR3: TGTGCCAGCGCGGGACAGGGGGAAGAGACCCAGTACTTC. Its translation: CASAGQGEETQYF.

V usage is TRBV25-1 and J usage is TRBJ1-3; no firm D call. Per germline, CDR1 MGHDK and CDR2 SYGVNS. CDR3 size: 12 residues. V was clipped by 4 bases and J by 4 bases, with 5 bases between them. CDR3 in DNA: TGTGCCAGCAGTGCTCTCGGAAACACCATATATTTT. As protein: CASSALGNTIYF.

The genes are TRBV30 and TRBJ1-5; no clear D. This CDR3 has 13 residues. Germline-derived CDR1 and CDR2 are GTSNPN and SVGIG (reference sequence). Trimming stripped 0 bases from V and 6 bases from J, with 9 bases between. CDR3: CAWSVSLGQPQHF. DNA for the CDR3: TGTGCCTGGAGTGTTTCACTGGGTCAGCCCCAGCATTTT. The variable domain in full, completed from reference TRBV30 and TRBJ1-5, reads SQTIHQWPATLVQPVGSPLSLECTVEGTSNPNLYWYRQAAGRGLQLLFYSVGIGQISSEVPQNLSASRPQDRQFILSSKKLLLSDSGFYLCAWSVSLGQPQHFGDGTRLSIL.

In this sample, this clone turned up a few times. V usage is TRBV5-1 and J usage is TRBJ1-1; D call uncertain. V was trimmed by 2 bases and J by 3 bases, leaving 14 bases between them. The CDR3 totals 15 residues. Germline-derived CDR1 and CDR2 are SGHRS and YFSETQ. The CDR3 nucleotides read TGCGCCAGCAGCTTCTCCGGGCCCGGGGACACTGAAGCTTTCTTT. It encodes CASSFSGPGDTEAFF.

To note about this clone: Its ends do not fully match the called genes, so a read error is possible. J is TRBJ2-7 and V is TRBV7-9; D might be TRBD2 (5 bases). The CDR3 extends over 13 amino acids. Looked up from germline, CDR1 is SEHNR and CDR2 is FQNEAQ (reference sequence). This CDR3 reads CASSLEGGSSCDF. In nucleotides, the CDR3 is TGTGCCAGCAGCTTAGAAGGAGGCTCCAGCTGTGACTTC. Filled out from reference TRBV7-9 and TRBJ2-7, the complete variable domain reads DTGVSQNPRHKITKRGQNVTFRCDPISEHNRLYWYRQTLGQGPEFLTYFQNEAQLEKSRLLSDRFSAERPKGSFSTLEIQRTEQGDSAMYLCASSLEGGSSCDFGPGTRLTVT.

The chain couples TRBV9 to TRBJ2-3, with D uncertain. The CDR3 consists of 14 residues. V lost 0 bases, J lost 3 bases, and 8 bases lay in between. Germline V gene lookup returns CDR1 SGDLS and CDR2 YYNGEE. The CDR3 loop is CASSVAWSTDTQYF. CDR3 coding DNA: TGTGCCAGCAGCGTAGCCTGGAGTACAGATACGCAGTATTTT.

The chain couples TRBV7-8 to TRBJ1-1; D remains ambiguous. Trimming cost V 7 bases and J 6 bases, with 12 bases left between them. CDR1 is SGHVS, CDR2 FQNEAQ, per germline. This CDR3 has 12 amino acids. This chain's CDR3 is CASTPPSPEAFF. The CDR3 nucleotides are TGTGCCAGCACCCCCCCATCCCCTGAAGCTTTCTTT.

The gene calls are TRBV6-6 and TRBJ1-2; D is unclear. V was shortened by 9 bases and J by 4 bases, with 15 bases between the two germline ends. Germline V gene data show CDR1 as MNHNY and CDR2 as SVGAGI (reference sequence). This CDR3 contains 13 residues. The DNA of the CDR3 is TGTGCCAGTTTCACCGCGGGGTTCTATGGCTACACCTTC. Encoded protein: CASFTAGFYGYTF.

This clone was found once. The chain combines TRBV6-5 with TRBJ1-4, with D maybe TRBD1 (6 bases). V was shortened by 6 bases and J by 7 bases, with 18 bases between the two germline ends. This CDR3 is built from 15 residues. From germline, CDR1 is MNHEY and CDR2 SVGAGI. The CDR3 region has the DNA TGTGCCAGCAGCCGGGCGGGACAACTGAGTGAAAAACTGTTTTTT. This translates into CASSRAGQLSEKLFF.

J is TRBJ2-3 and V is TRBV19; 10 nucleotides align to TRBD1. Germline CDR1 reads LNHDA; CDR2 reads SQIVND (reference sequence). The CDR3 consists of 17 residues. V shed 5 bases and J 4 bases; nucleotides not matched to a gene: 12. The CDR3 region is CASSGRDRGLSADTQYF. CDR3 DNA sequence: TGTGCCAGTAGTGGCCGGGACAGGGGTCTCTCGGCAGATACGCAGTATTTT.

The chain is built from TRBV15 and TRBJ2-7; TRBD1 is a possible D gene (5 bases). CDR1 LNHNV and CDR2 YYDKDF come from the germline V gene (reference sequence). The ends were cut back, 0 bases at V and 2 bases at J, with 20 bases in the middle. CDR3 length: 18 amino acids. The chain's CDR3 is CATSRDRSSRGSPYEQYF. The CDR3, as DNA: TGTGCCACCAGCAGAGATCGGAGTAGTAGGGGCTCCCCCTACGAGCAGTACTTC. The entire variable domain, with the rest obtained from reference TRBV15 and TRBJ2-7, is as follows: DAMVIQNPRYQVTQFGKPVTLSCSQTLNHNVMYWYQQKSSQAPKLLFHYYDKDFNNEADTPDNFQSRRPNTSFCFLDIRSPGLGDTAMYLCATSRDRSSRGSPYEQYFGPGTRLTVT.

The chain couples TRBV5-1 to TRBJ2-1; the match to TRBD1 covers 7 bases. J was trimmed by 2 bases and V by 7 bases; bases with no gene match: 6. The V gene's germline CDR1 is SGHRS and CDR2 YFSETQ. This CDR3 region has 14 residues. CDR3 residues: CASYRQGTYNEQFF. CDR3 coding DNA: TGCGCCAGCTACCGACAGGGTACCTACAATGAGCAGTTCTTC. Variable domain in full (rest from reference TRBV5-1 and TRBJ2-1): KAGVTQTPRYLIKTRGQQVTLSCSPISGHRSVSWYQQTPGQGLQFLFEYFSETQRNKGNFPGRFSGRQFSNSRSEMNVSTLELGDSALYLCASYRQGTYNEQFFGPGTRLTVL.

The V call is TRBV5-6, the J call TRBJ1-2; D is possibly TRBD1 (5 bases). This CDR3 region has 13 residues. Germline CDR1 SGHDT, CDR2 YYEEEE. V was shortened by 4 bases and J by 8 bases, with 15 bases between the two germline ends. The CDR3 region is CASSPGGAGGYTF. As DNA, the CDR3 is TGTGCCAGCAGCCCTGGAGGGGCAGGGGGCTACACCTTC. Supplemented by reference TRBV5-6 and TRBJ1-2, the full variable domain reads DAGVTQSPTHLIKTRGQQVTLRCSPKSGHDTVSWYQQALGQGPQFIFQYYEEEERQRGNFPDRFSGHQFPNYSSELNVNALLLGDSALYLCASSPGGAGGYTFGSGTRLTVV.

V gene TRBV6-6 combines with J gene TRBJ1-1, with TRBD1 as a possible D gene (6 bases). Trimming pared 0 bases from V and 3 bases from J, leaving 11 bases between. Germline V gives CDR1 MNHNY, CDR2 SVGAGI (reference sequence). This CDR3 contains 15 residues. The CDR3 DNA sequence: TGTGCCAGCAGTTACTCGGGGGCCGGGGACACTGAAGCTTTCTTT. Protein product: CASSYSGAGDTEAFF.

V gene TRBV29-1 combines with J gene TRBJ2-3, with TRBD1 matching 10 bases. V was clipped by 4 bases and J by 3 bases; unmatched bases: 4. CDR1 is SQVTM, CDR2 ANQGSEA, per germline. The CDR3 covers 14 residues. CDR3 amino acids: CSVAWTGGTDTQYF. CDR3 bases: TGCAGCGTTGCATGGACAGGGGGAACAGATACGCAGTATTTT.

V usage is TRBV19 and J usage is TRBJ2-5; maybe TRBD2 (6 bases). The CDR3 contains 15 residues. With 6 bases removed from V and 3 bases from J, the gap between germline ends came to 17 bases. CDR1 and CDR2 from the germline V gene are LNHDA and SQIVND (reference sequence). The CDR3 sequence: CASSPSWRGEETQYF. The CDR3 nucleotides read TGTGCCAGTAGCCCTTCCTGGCGGGGAGAAGAGACCCAGTACTTC.

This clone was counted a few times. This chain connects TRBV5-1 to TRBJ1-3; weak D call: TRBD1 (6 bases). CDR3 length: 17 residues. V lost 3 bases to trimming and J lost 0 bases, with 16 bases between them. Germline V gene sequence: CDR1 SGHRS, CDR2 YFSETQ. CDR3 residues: CASSSLGQTSSGNTIYF. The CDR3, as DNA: TGCGCCAGCAGCTCCCTTGGACAGACAAGCTCTGGAAACACCATATATTTT.

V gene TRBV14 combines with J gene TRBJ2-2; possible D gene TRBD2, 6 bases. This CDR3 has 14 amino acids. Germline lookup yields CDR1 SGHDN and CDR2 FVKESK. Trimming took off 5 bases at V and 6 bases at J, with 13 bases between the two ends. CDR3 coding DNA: TGTGCCAGCAGCGGGGTAGCGGTCGCCGGGGAGCTGTTTTTT. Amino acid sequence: CASSGVAVAGELFF.

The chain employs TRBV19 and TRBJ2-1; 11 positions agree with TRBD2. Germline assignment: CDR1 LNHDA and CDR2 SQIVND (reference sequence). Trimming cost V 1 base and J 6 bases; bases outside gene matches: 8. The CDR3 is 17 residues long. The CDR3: CASSIVPTSGSGNEQFF. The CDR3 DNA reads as TGTGCCAGTAGTATAGTCCCCACTAGCGGGAGTGGCAATGAGCAGTTCTTC.

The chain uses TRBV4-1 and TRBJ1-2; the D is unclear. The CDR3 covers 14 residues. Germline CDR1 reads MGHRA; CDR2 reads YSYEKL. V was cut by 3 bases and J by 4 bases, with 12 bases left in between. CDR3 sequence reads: CASSHRNGGYGYTF. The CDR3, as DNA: TGCGCCAGCAGCCACCGTAATGGTGGCTATGGCTACACCTTC.

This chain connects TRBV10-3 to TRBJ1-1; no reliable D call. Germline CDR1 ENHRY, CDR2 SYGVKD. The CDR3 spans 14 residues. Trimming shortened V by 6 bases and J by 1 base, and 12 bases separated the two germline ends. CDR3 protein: CAISAREENTEAFF. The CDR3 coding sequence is TGTGCCATCAGCGCTAGGGAGGAGAACACTGAAGCTTTCTTT.

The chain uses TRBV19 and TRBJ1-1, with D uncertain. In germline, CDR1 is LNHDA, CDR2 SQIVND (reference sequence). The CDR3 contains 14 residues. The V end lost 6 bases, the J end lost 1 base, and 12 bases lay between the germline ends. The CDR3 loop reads CASSIRGGNTEAFF. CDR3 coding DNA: TGTGCCAGTAGCATTCGGGGTGGGAACACTGAAGCTTTCTTT. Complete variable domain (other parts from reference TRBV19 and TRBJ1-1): DGGITQSPKYLFRKEGQNVTLSCEQNLNHDAMYWYRQDPGQGLRLIYYSQIVNDFQKGDIAEGYSVSREKKESFPLTVTSAQKNPTAFYLCASSIRGGNTEAFFGQGTRLTVV.